This is a list of T cell receptor beta chains from one sample in a study of blood T cell repertoires in COVID-19. The assay was immunoSEQ multiplex PCR, and TCRdb's table has in-frame clones only and misses some. The top ten clones hold approximately 3% of a sample with 470,000 or so clones, 70% to 90% of them seen once. The material sequenced was peripheral blood. The source of these receptors is a human donor in a cohort sampled during active COVID-19. Each CDR3 is given with its conserved first and last residue. D genes are given only for firm matches. Clone size is not always given. Where it is, it says once, few, many or a class for expanded clones.

v_call	j_call	d_call	clone_size	cdr3_aa	cdr3_nt
TRBV3-1/TRBV3-2	TRBJ1-2	TRBD1	NA	CASSLGQGDVKGYTF	TGTGCCAGCAGCCTGGGACAGGGCGACGTAAAGGGCTACACCTTC
TRBV15	TRBJ2-1	NA	NA	CATSRAAGTVLDEQFF	TGTGCCACCAGCAGAGCCGCCGGGACTGTACTCGATGAGCAGTTCTTC
TRBV12-3/TRBV12-4	TRBJ1-3	NA	NA	CASSPTGNTIYF	TGTGCCAGCAGTCCCACTGGAAACACCATATATTTT
TRBV28	TRBJ1-1	TRBD1	few	CASSRTGKGTEAFF	TGTGCCAGCAGCAGGACAGGGAAAGGCACTGAAGCTTTCTTT
TRBV27	TRBJ2-7	TRBD1	NA	CASSLSIRTGEDEQYF	TGTGCCAGCAGTTTATCAATCAGGACAGGGGAGGACGAGCAGTACTTC
TRBV7-9	TRBJ1-2	TRBD1	NA	CASSLPPGQGSGYTF	TGTGCCAGCAGCTTACCTCCGGGACAGGGAAGCGGCTACACCTTC
TRBV24-1	TRBJ2-7	NA	NA	CATSEGGYEQYF	TGTGCCACCAGTGAGGGGGGTTACGAGCAGTACTTC
TRBV5-5	TRBJ1-1	NA	once	CASSLPGTEAFF	TGTGCCAGCAGCTTGCCCGGGACTGAAGCTTTCTTT
TRBV10-1	TRBJ2-1	TRBD2	NA	CASSENGAGGGDEQFF	TGCGCCAGCAGTGAGAACGGTGCGGGAGGGGGGGATGAGCAGTTCTTC
TRBV6-5	TRBJ1-4	NA	NA	CASSRTRNEKLFF	TGTGCCAGCTCTAGGACACGAAATGAAAAACTGTTTTTT
TRBV3-1/TRBV3-2	TRBJ1-2	NA	NA	CASSQSDRDTNYGYTF	TGTGCCAGCAGCCAATCGGACAGAGACACTAACTATGGCTACACCTTC
TRBV7-9	TRBJ2-7	TRBD1	NA	CASSGSGTVTSYEQYF	TGTGCCAGCAGCGGTTCCGGGACAGTAACCTCCTACGAGCAGTACTTC
TRBV3-1/TRBV3-2	TRBJ2-7	TRBD1	NA	CASSRGSGGDYEQYF	TGTGCCAGCAGTCGCGGGTCAGGGGGTGACTACGAGCAGTACTTC
TRBV30	TRBJ2-5	NA	NA	CAWSGSGETQYF	TGTGCCTGGAGTGGAAGCGGAGAGACCCAGTACTTC
TRBV5-6	TRBJ1-2	NA	NA	CASSLGAGPVNYGYTF	TGTGCCAGCAGCTTAGGGGCGGGGCCAGTCAACTATGGCTACACCTTC
TRBV7-2	TRBJ2-7	TRBD2	NA	CASSLSSGSYEQYF	TGTGCCAGCAGCTTATCTAGCGGGAGCTACGAGCAGTACTTC
TRBV6-5	TRBJ1-2	NA	NA	CASSSHSRQGFSPYTF	TGTGCCAGCAGTTCCCACTCCCGGCAGGGTTTTTCTCCCTACACCTTC
TRBV15	TRBJ2-3	TRBD2	NA	CATNTAGGYTDTQYF	TGTGCCACCAACACCGCGGGAGGGTACACAGATACGCAGTATTTT
TRBV5-6	TRBJ2-1	NA	NA	CASSLAMYNEQFF	TGTGCCAGCAGCTTGGCCATGTACAATGAGCAGTTCTTC
TRBV30	TRBJ2-3	TRBD2	NA	CAWSVLMAGEQDTQYF	TGTGCCTGGAGTGTACTCATGGCGGGAGAACAAGATACGCAGTATTTT
TRBV2	TRBJ1-1	NA	NA	CASRRQQNTEAFF	TGTGCCAGCAGGAGACAGCAGAACACTGAAGCTTTCTTT
TRBV5-1	TRBJ1-6	NA	NA	CASSLGGLGSPLHF	TGCGCCAGCAGCTTGGGAGGGTTAGGCTCACCCCTCCACTTT
TRBV10-3	TRBJ2-2	TRBD2	NA	CAISEGVAGRTGELFF	TGTGCCATCAGTGAAGGGGTAGCGGGACGAACCGGGGAGCTGTTTTTT
TRBV11-2	TRBJ2-1	NA	once	CASTYSGSSYNEQFF	TGTGCCAGCACTTATAGCGGAAGCTCCTACAATGAGCAGTTCTTC
TRBV30	TRBJ2-6	NA	NA	CAWSVHSGANVLTF	TGTGCCTGGAGTGTACACTCTGGGGCCAACGTCCTGACTTTC
TRBV11-2	TRBJ1-2	TRBD1	NA	CASSLGQAFDGYTF	TGTGCCAGCAGCTTGGGACAGGCTTTCGATGGCTACACCTTC
TRBV27	TRBJ1-2	NA	NA	CATHFSRRENYGYTF	TGTGCCACCCACTTCTCGCGCCGGGAAAACTATGGCTACACCTTC
TRBV5-1	TRBJ1-2	NA	NA	CASSLPGPDYGYTF	TGCGCCAGCAGCTTACCAGGGCCTGACTATGGCTACACCTTC
TRBV4-3	TRBJ2-7	NA	NA	CASSQVNGEQYF	TGCGCCAGCAGCCAAGTAAACGGCGAGCAGTACTTC
TRBV30	TRBJ1-2	TRBD1	once	CAWSALQGAGGYTF	TGTGCCTGGAGTGCGCTCCAGGGGGCGGGTGGCTACACCTTC
TRBV7-2	TRBJ1-6	NA	once	CASSLGRVRNSPLHF	TGTGCCAGCAGCTTAGGCAGGGTGAGGAATTCACCCCTCCACTTT
TRBV20-1	TRBJ2-7	NA	NA	CSASGGGQGIREQYF	TGCAGTGCTAGTGGCGGCGGGCAGGGGATTCGCGAGCAGTACTTC
TRBV7-9	TRBJ2-7	NA	NA	CASSPLATAYEQYF	TGTGCCAGCAGTCCCTTGGCGACAGCCTACGAGCAGTACTTC
TRBV3-1/TRBV3-2	TRBJ2-7	TRBD2	NA	CASSQDLITSGSYEQYF	TGTGCCAGCAGCCAAGATCTAATAACTAGCGGGAGCTACGAGCAGTACTTC
TRBV28	TRBJ2-1	TRBD2	NA	CASSLAGALYNEQFF	TGTGCCAGCAGCCTAGCGGGAGCCCTTTACAATGAGCAGTTCTTC